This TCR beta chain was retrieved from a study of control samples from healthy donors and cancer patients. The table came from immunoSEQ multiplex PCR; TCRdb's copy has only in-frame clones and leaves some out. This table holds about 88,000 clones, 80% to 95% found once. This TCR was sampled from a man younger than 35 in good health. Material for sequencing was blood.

CDR3 region: CASSDGTEQYF. The CDR3 bases are TGTGCCAGCAGTGATGGAACTGAGCAGTACTTC. The genes are TRBV2 and TRBJ2-7; D is undetermined. V was shortened by 3 bases and J by 7 bases, with 7 bases between the two germline ends. Looked up from germline, CDR1 is SNHLY and CDR2 is FYNNEI. CDR3 length: 11 amino acids.